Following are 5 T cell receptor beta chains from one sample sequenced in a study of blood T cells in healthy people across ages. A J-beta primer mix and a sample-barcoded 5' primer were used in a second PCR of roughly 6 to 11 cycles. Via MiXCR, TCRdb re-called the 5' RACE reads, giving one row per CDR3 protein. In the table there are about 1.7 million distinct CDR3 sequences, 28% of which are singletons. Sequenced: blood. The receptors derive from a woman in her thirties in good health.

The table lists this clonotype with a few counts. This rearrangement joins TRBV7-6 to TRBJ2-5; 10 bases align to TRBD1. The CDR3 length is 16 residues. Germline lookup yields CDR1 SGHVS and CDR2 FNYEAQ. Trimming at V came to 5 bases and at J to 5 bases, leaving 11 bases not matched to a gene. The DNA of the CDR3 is TGTGCCAGCAGCAGATTCCGGGACAGGGGCATGGAGACCCAGTACTTC. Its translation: CASSRFRDRGMETQYF.

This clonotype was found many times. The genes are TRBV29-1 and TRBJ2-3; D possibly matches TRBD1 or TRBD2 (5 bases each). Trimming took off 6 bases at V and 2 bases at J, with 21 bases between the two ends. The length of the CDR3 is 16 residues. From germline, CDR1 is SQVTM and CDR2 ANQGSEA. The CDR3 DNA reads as TGCAGCGTCGACCTAACTAGTTTGGGGGTCACAGATACGCAGTATTTT. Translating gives CSVDLTSLGVTDTQYF.

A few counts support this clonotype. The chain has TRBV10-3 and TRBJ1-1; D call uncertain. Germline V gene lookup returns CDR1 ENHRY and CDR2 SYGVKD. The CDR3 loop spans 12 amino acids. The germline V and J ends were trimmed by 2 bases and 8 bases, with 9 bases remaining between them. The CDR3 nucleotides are TGTGCCATCAGTGAGAGAGGGCTAGAAGCTTTCTTT. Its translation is CAISERGLEAFF.

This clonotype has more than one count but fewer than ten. CDR3 coding DNA: TGTGCCAGCAGTCCTGCGGGTAACAATGAGCAGTTCTTC. It codes for CASSPAGNNEQFF. V gene TRBV12-3 or TRBV12-4 combines with J gene TRBJ2-1, with a tentative D call TRBD2 (5 bases). V lost 5 bases and J lost 5, with 10 bases in between. The CDR3 is 13 amino acids.

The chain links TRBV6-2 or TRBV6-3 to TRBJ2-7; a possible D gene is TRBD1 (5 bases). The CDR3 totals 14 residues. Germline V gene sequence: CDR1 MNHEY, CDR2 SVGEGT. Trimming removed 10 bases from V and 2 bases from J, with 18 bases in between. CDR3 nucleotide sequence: TGTGCCATCCCGCCCGACAGAACACCCTACGAGCAGTACTTC. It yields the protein CAIPPDRTPYEQYF.